The 20 T cell receptor beta chains below come from one sample, sequenced in a study of T cells after yellow fever vaccination. TCRdb analysed the 5' RACE reads with MiXCR anew, one entry per CDR3 protein. The table records 95,000 to 150,000 distinct CDR3 sequences, 6.5% to 8% of them present only once. This specimen was CD4+ T cells sorted from PBMCs, taken around 10 days after the first yellow fever vaccination. These receptors were obtained from a man younger than 35 who received the YFV17D yellow fever vaccine.

This clonotype occurred many times. The chain combines TRBV6-1 with TRBJ2-5, with TRBD2 matching 11 bases. V lost 2 bases, J lost 5 bases, and 7 bases stayed unmatched. The CDR3 has 16 amino acids. Germline CDR1 reads MNHNS; CDR2 reads SASEGT. The CDR3 bases are TGTGCCAGCAGTGAATTAGCGGGGGGGTGGTACGAGACCCAGTACTTC. Translating gives CASSELAGGWYETQYF.

This clonotype was seen at least ten times. The chain combines TRBV25-1 with TRBJ2-1, with TRBD1 identical over 9 bases. Germline CDR1 is MGHDK and CDR2 is SYGVNS. V trimming: 1 base; J trimming: 5 bases; junction bases outside the gene matches: 6. This CDR3 contains 16 residues. The CDR3 here is CASSEWGQGNNNEQFF. The CDR3 DNA sequence: TGTGCCAGCAGTGAATGGGGACAGGGAAACAACAATGAGCAGTTCTTC.

This clonotype showed up many times. The rearrangement links TRBV6-2 or TRBV6-3 to TRBJ1-1; 8 positions match TRBD1. The CDR3 extends over 15 amino acids. Losses at the gene ends were 5 bases for V and 0 bases for J; bases not matched to a gene: 5. CDR1 MNHEY and CDR2 SVGEGT come from the germline V gene. CDR3 coding DNA: TGTGCCAGCAGTAACCAGGGGGCTATGAACACTGAAGCTTTCTTT. Translated, it gives CASSNQGAMNTEAFF.

This clonotype occurred many times. This rearrangement joins TRBV12-3 or TRBV12-4 to TRBJ1-2, with D unresolved. The CDR3 is made up of 13 amino acids. V was shortened by 6 bases and J by 4 bases, with 12 bases between the two germline ends. This chain's CDR3 is CASSSRGSYGYTF. CDR3 sequence (DNA): TGTGCCAGCAGCTCCCGCGGAAGCTATGGCTACACCTTC.

This clonotype was observed at least ten times. The J gene is TRBJ2-3, the V gene TRBV11-2; D uncertain. Germline V gene sequence: CDR1 SGHAT, CDR2 FQNNGV. The CDR3 contains 13 residues. Trimming took 3 bases from V and 4 from J, leaving 8 bases between them. CDR3 coding DNA: TGTGCCAGCAGCTTGGGTTTGCCAGATACGCAGTATTTT. Protein: CASSLGLPDTQYF.

This clonotype occurred a few times. The chain employs TRBV27 and TRBJ2-3; 11 nucleotides align to TRBD2. CDR3 size: 15 residues. V was pared by 5 bases and J by 2 bases, with 3 bases of the junction left unmatched. Germline V CDR1 and CDR2: MNHEY, SMNVEV (reference sequence). The CDR3 loop is CASSILAGDTDTQYF. CDR3 nucleotide sequence: TGTGCCAGCAGTATACTAGCGGGGGACACAGATACGCAGTATTTT.

The V call is TRBV7-2, the J call TRBJ1-1, with TRBD1 identical over 7 bases. This CDR3 spans 12 amino acids. Germline assignment: CDR1 SGHTA and CDR2 FQGNSA. The ends lost 5 bases at V and 7 bases at J; junction bases unmatched: 4. The CDR3 sequence is CASSPQGGEAFF. CDR3 DNA: TGTGCCAGCAGCCCGCAGGGGGGTGAAGCTTTCTTT.

This clonotype was found many times. The chain carries TRBV4-1 and TRBJ1-2, with TRBD1 identical over 9 bases. J gave up 8 bases and V 6 bases, and 10 bases lay outside the gene matches. The germline V gene has CDR1 MGHRA and CDR2 YSYEKL. The CDR3 totals 14 residues. CDR3 residues: CASSSPGQGSGYTF. CDR3 sequence (DNA): TGCGCCAGCAGTTCTCCGGGACAGGGAAGCGGCTACACCTTC.

This clonotype was observed at least ten times. This chain uses TRBV6-1 with TRBJ1-1; no firm D call. CDR1 is MNHNS, CDR2 SASEGT, per germline. V shed 6 bases and J shed 3 bases, with 11 bases lying between them. This CDR3 is built from 13 residues. In DNA, the CDR3 is TGTGCCAGCAGCCAGACTCGAGACACTGAAGCTTTCTTT. It yields the protein CASSQTRDTEAFF.

The chain has TRBV7-3 and TRBJ2-1, with D perhaps matching TRBD1 or TRBD2 (5 bases each). The V gene's germline CDR1 is SGHTA and CDR2 FQGTGA. The CDR3 extends over 16 amino acids. Trimming removed 6 bases at V and 3 bases at J, with 18 bases between. Here the CDR3 reads CASSPVWGGGYNEQFF. CDR3 in DNA: TGTGCCAGCAGTCCTGTCTGGGGTGGGGGCTACAATGAGCAGTTCTTC.

In this sample, this clonotype turned up many times. The chain links TRBV10-3 to TRBJ1-3; 11 bases map to TRBD1. V lost 8 bases and J lost 8; bases outside the gene matches: 5. CDR3 length equals 13 residues. CDR1 is ENHRY and CDR2 is SYGVKD in the germline V gene. The CDR3 bases are TGTGCCATCGTACCGGGACAGGGGGACACCATATATTTT. This translates into CAIVPGQGDTIYF.

Many counts were recorded for this clonotype. The chain combines TRBV10-3 with TRBJ1-6, with 7 bases fitting TRBD1. Losses at the gene ends were 6 bases for V and 2 bases for J; bases not matched to a gene: 7. Germline loops: CDR1 ENHRY, CDR2 SYGVKD. The CDR3 is 16 amino acids. The DNA of the CDR3 is TGTGCCATCAGACAAGACAGGGTCACCTATAATTCACCCCTCCACTTT. Protein: CAIRQDRVTYNSPLHF.

This clonotype appeared a single time. A read error may explain this, as a much larger clone is one base away. The chain carries TRBV7-3 and TRBJ1-1; TRBD1 matches 7 bases. Germline CDR1 reads SGHTA; CDR2 reads FQGTGA. V shed 5 bases, J shed 10 bases, and the junction held 16 bases outside the gene matches. CDR3 length: 15 residues. CDR3 sequence reads: CASSPAGQERSGAFF. The CDR3 coding sequence is TGTGCCAGCAGCCCGGCCGGACAGGAAAGGTCAGGAGCTTTCTTT.

This clonotype has a count of ten or more. The rearrangement uses TRBV7-9 and TRBJ1-1; D perhaps matches TRBD1 (6 bases). This CDR3 spans 13 amino acids. Trimming left V 8 bases short and J 4 bases short, with 14 bases between. Germline assignment: CDR1 SEHNR and CDR2 FQNEAQ (reference sequence). The chain's CDR3 is CASDFRGGTEAFF. The CDR3 region has the DNA TGTGCCAGCGACTTTAGGGGGGGCACTGAAGCTTTCTTT.

This clonotype appeared many times. The rearrangement links TRBV5-1 to TRBJ2-5; 8 positions match TRBD2. CDR1 and CDR2 (germline): SGHRS, YFSETQ. Losses at the gene ends were 4 bases for V and 3 bases for J; bases not matched to a gene: 8. The CDR3 contains 15 residues. The CDR3 protein is CASSGTSWVEETQYF. The CDR3 DNA follows: TGCGCCAGCAGCGGGACTAGTTGGGTTGAAGAGACCCAGTACTTC.

A word on this clonotype: This may come from a read error, since a much larger clone is one base off. The V gene is TRBV20-1, the J gene TRBJ1-4; D gene ambiguous. The CDR3 runs to 16 residues. The V gene's germline CDR1 is DFQATT and CDR2 SNEGSKA (reference sequence). CDR3 sequence: CSASPFGSATTEKLFF. For the CDR3, the DNA is TGCAGTGCTAGCCCCTTTGGGAGTGCAACTACTGAAAAACTGTTTTTT.

This clonotype was seen many times. DNA for the CDR3: TGCAGTGCGGACCGACGGCTCAATGAGCAGTTCTTC. Translated, it gives CSADRRLNEQFF. The rearrangement links TRBV20-1 to TRBJ2-1; D gene ambiguous. Trimming shortened V by 6 bases and J by 6 bases, and 12 bases separated the two germline ends. The germline CDR1 and CDR2 sequences are DFQATT and SNEGSKA (reference sequence). The CDR3 is made up of 12 amino acids.

CDR3 bases: TGTGCCAGCAGCTTGACTAGCGGGGGGGCCTGGAATACGCAGTATTTT. Its translation: CASSLTSGGAWNTQYF. This chain uses TRBV11-1 with TRBJ2-3, with 14 bases aligning to TRBD2. Germline V gene data show CDR1 as SGHAT and CDR2 as FQDESV (reference sequence). This CDR3 comprises 16 residues. V gave up 3 bases and J gave up 7 bases; unmatched junction bases: 6.

This clonotype was seen ten or more times. This chain uses TRBV5-6 with TRBJ2-3; no definite D call. Trimming took off 0 bases at V and 5 bases at J, with 7 bases between the two ends. This CDR3 comprises 13 residues. CDR1 SGHDT and CDR2 YYEEEE come from the germline V gene. The DNA of the CDR3 is TGTGCCAGCAGCTTGGTTTCGCTAGATACGCAGTATTTT. Amino acid sequence: CASSLVSLDTQYF.

V usage is TRBV30 and J usage is TRBJ2-3, with a possible D match to TRBD2 (7 bases). Germline CDR1 is GTSNPN and CDR2 is SVGIG (reference sequence). The CDR3 consists of 15 residues. Trimming removed 0 bases at V and 1 base at J, with 11 bases between. In DNA form, the CDR3 reads TGTGCCTGGAGTGTAGGGGGGAGGGGCACAGATACGCAGTATTTT. Protein: CAWSVGGRGTDTQYF.